This TCR beta chain was recovered during a study of T cell responses to AZD1222 COVID-19 vaccine. This clone was seen more than once but under ten times. What it binds is not known. Trimming took off 2 bases at V and 2 bases at J, with 15 bases between the two ends. Per germline, CDR1 LGHNA and CDR2 YNFKEQ. The CDR3 has 16 amino acids. Findings and limits, study-wide: Mostly white British, mostly female donors; authors suggested clonal diversity may be underestimated.

Assay used: immunoSEQ multiplex PCR; TCRdb lists only in-frame clones, some missing. The sample has 120,000 to 150,000 clones; about 89% are singletons. Sequencing used peripheral blood, obtained 28 days after the second AZD1222 dose. The receptor was derived from an adult who received the AZD1222 COVID-19 vaccine. V gene TRBV4-2 combines with J gene TRBJ1-1, with D possibly TRBD1 on 5 matching bases. The CDR3 DNA follows: TGTGCCAGCAGCCAACCAGGAGGGGTCGGCAACACTGAAGCTTTCTTT. It codes for CASSQPGGVGNTEAFF.